This T cell receptor beta chain derives from a study of T-cell memory formation after mild COVID-19 (dated by TCRdb to 2020 to 2022). For the wider study: TCR sequence clusters from the two donors were found to be largely donor specific. The cohort was made up of two young adult volunteers, one female and one male, who were previously healthy. Longitudinal TCRalpha and TCRbeta repertoire sequencing tracked T-cell clones expanding and contracting after mild COVID-19 in two donors.

Points the paper makes about the study in general: Some responding clones were detected in pre-infection memory, suggesting pre-existing cross-reactive memory T cells joined the SARS-CoV-2 response. SARS-CoV-2 specificity was not confirmed for the second-wave clones peaking on day 37. Only a couple of mild cases were covered in the study, and larger cohorts including severe cases with pre-infection samples were considered necessary. Contracting CD4+ clones were located mainly in the CM and EM memory subsets, whereas CD8+ clones were found to be enriched in EMRA. Balanced CD4/CD8 phenotypes were observed for clones contracting from day 15 to 85, whereas a bias towards CD4+ was observed for a second wave of clones expanding from day 15 to 37.

The data were produced on an Illumina NovaSeq 6000. Using 5'RACE with constant-segment primers, TCRalpha and TCRbeta cDNA libraries were constructed, with sample barcodes and unique molecular identifiers added in the process. RNA was extracted from every sample with Trizol reagent. Amplification of the libraries took two PCR steps, and the second step added a second sample barcode plus Illumina TruSeq adapters. Sequencing of libraries was performed on an Illumina NovaSeq with 2 x 150 bp paired-end reads. Turning to the authors' computational methods: Reads were demultiplexed and collapsed into UMI-guided consensus sequences with migec v1.2.7. With mixcr v2.1.11, UMI consensuses were aligned to TRA and TRB V and J templates and assembled into clonotypes. A clonotype was counted as expanded or contracted only when both edgeR and NoisET called the clonotype significant, with the noise models trained on biological replicates. For edgeR calls, the cutoffs were a false discovery rate-adjusted p below 0.01 and a log2 fold-change threshold of 1. As an exploratory analysis of dynamics, max-normalized trajectories of the 1000 most abundant clonotypes were examined with PCA combined with hierarchical clustering. Each responding clone was given a CD4 or CD8 phenotype based on the CD4+ and CD8+ repertoires, which had been sequenced separately. Through fastp at Q25 and MiXCR, TCRdb rebuilt clones from the public reads, retaining in-frame beta chains. Merged by CDR3 protein, the rows form single entries marked with the most common genes and DNA. The V and J calls follow TCRdb's processing rather than the paper's. The sample profile shows almost 550,000 distinct CDR3 sequences; roughly 20% of them were found once. In total, the top ten clones hold around 13% of the sample.

This clonotype was detected a few times. Its specific antigen is unknown. No clone much larger than this one lies a single base away; base qualities are absent. Ficoll-Paque density gradient centrifugation was used to isolate PBMCs. The receptor was derived from an adult woman who had mild COVID-19 (a few samples of this study predate the infection). The sample titles of this study are shuffled in the database, so cell type and time point are left out; the donor was told from shared clones. The specimen was PBMCs or a T cell subset sorted from them (not recorded which).

The DNA sequence is TGTGCCACCAGTGATTTCTCGGGGACAGGGACCGATACGCAGTATTTT. Its product reads: CATSDFSGTGTDTQYF. The chain is assembled from TRBV24-1 and TRBJ2-3, and TRBD1 aligns with 9 junction nucleotides. After removal of 1 base from V and 6 bases from J, the junction retains 7 bases not matched to a gene. The CDR3, from cysteine to phenylalanine, totals 16 residues. The entry retains the CDR3 DNA only, 48 bases that are in frame from base 1. The CDR1 and CDR2 encoded by the germline V gene are KGHDR and SFDVKD.